These 5 T cell receptor beta chains were sequenced from one sample in a study of T cell changes during pregnancy in multiple sclerosis. The table came from immunoSEQ multiplex PCR; TCRdb's copy has only in-frame clones and leaves some out. The table records about 38,000 clones, about 90% of them present only once. Material: CD4+ T cells from peripheral blood mononuclear cells, obtained before pregnancy. The receptors shown here come from a female donor with multiple sclerosis, enrolled in a pregnancy study.

J is TRBJ2-2 and V is TRBV5-4; 8 nucleotides match TRBD2. With V trimmed by 3 bases and J by 5 bases, 9 bases remained unmatched. Per the germline V gene, CDR1 is SGHNT and CDR2 is YYREEE (reference sequence). This CDR3 comprises 16 residues. CDR3 sequence reads: CASSYGGALGTGELFF. The DNA of the CDR3 is TGTGCCAGCAGCTACGGGGGGGCGCTGGGGACCGGGGAGCTGTTTTTT.

The chain carries TRBV5-1 and TRBJ2-7; 10 positions match TRBD1. The germline V gene has CDR1 SGHRS and CDR2 YFSETQ. The junction had 5 bases not matched to a gene; V was cut back by 0 bases and J by 5 bases. The CDR3 sequence is 15 residues long. Written as DNA, the CDR3 is TGCGCCAGCAGCTTGGGACAGGGGGCGAACGACGAGCAGTACTTC. It specifies CASSLGQGANDEQYF.

This clone was recorded once. The chain couples TRBV25-1 to TRBJ1-4, with D hard to call. CDR3 size: 12 residues. The germline V gene encodes CDR1 MGHDK and CDR2 SYGVNS. V gave up 5 bases and J gave up 4 bases, with 5 bases separating them. Here the CDR3 DNA reads TGTGCCAGCAGTTACAGTAATGAAAAACTGTTTTTT. It yields the protein CASSYSNEKLFF.

Here the CDR3 DNA reads TGCGCCAGCAGCAAGCTTACTCCCGGGACAGAACGGGGCTATGGCTACACCTTC. Translating it yields CASSKLTPGTERGYGYTF. The chain combines TRBV5-1 with TRBJ1-2; TRBD1 aligns across 7 bases. The CDR3 totals 18 residues. V was pared by 4 bases and J by 4 bases, with 19 bases of the junction left unmatched. CDR1 is SGHRS and CDR2 is YFSETQ in the germline V gene.

This chain uses TRBV5-1 with TRBJ2-5, with D unresolved. Germline V gene data show CDR1 as SGHRS and CDR2 as YFSETQ. With 4 bases removed from V and 5 bases from J, the gap between germline ends came to 15 bases. This CDR3 has 14 amino acids. The chain's CDR3 is CASSPQRPEETQYF. The CDR3 DNA is TGCGCCAGCAGCCCCCAGAGGCCGGAGGAGACCCAGTACTTC.